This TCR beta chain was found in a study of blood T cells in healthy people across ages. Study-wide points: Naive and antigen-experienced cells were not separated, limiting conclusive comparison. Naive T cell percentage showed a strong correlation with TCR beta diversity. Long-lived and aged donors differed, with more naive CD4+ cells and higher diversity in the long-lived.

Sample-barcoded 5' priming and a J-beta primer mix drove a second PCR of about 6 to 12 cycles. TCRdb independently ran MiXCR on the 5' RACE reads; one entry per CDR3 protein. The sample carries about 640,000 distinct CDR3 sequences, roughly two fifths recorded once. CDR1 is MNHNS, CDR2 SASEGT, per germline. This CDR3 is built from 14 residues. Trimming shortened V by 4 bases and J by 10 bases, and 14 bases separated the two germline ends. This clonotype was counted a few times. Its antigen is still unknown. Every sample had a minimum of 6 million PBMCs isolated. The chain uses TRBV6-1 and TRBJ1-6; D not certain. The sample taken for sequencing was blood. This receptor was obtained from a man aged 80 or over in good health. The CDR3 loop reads CASSARTSGSPLHF. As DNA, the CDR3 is TGTGCCAGCAGTGCCAGGACCAGTGGGTCACCCCTCCACTTT.